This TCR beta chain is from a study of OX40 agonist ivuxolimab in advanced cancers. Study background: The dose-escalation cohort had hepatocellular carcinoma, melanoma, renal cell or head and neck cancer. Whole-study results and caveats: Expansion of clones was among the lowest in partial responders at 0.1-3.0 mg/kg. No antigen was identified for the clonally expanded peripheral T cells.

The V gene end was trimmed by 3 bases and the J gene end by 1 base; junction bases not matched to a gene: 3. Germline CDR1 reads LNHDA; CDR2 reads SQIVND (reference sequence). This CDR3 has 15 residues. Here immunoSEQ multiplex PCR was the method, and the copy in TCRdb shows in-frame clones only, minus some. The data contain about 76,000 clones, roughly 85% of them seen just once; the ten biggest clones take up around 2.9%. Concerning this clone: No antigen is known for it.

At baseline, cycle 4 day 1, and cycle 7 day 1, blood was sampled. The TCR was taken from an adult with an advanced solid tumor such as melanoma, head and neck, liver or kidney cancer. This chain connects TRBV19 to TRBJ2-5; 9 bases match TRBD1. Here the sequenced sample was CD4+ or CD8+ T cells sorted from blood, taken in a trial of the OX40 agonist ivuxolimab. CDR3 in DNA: TGTGCCAGTAGTATTGGGGACAGGGCCCAAGAGACCCAGTACTTC. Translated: CASSIGDRAQETQYF.